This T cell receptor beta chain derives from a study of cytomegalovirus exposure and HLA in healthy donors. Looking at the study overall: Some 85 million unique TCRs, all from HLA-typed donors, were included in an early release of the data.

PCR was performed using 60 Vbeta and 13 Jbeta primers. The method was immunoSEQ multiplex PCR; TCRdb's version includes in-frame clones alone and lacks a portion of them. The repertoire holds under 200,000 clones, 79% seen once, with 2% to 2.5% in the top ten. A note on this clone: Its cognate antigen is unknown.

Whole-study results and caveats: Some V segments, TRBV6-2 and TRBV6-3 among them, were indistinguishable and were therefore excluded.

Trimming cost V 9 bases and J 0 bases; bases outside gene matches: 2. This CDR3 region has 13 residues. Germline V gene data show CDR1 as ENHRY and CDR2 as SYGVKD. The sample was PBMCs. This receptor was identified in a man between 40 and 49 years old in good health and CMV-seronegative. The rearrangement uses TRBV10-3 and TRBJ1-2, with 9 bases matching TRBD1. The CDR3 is CAMGTGSNYGYTF. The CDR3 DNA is TGTGCCATGGGGACAGGGTCTAACTATGGCTACACCTTC.